This TCR beta chain was documented in a study of T-cell memory formation after mild COVID-19 (dated by TCRdb to the early 2020s). A note on the overall study: Most TCR sequence clusters were specific to one of the two donors. Longitudinal TCRalpha and TCRbeta repertoire sequencing tracked T-cell clones expanding and contracting after mild COVID-19 in a couple of donors. The cohort comprised two young, previously healthy adult volunteers, one female and one male. The study at large found these results: Whether the second-wave clones peaking on day 37 were SARS-CoV-2 specific was not confirmed. Only two mild cases were covered in the study, and larger cohorts including severe cases with pre-infection samples were considered necessary. Balanced CD4/CD8 phenotypes were observed for clones contracting from day 15 to 85, whereas a bias towards CD4+ was observed for a second wave of clones expanding from day 15 to 37. Some responding clones were detected in pre-infection memory, suggesting pre-existing cross-reactive memory T cells joined the SARS-CoV-2 response. Contracting CD4+ clones appeared mostly in the CM and EM memory subsets, whereas CD8+ clones were enriched in EMRA.

TCRdb lists the instrument as Illumina NovaSeq 6000. TCRalpha and TCRbeta cDNA libraries were built by 5'RACE with constant-segment primers, adding sample barcodes and unique molecular identifiers. RNA was extracted from every sample with Trizol reagent. Amplification of the libraries took two PCR steps, and the second step added a second sample barcode plus Illumina TruSeq adapters. Sequencing of libraries was performed on an Illumina NovaSeq with 2 x 150 bp paired-end reads. Per the authors' processing: Reads were demultiplexed and collapsed into UMI-guided consensus sequences with migec v1.2.7. With mixcr v2.1.11, UMI consensuses were aligned to TRA and TRB V and J templates and assembled into clonotypes. A clonotype was counted as expanded or contracted only if both edgeR and NoisET called the change significant, with noise models trained on biological replicates. For edgeR calls, a false discovery rate-adjusted p below 0.01 and a log2 fold-change threshold of 1 were applied. PCA with hierarchical clustering of max-normalized trajectories of the 1000 most abundant clonotypes was used as exploratory dynamics analysis. Separately sequenced CD4+ and CD8+ repertoires were used to assign a CD4 or CD8 phenotype to each responding clone. TCRdb ran its own pipeline on the public reads, namely fastp trimming at Q25 and MiXCR clone calling, and kept in-frame beta chains. Each CDR3 protein appears once, grouped with its most common genes and DNA. These V and J calls derive from TCRdb rather than the authors' analysis. Recorded for this sample are about 390,000 distinct CDR3 sequences; around 20% of them occurred a single time. About an eighth of the sample is in the top ten clones.

The germline V gene supplies CDR1 MGHRA and CDR2 YSYEKL. The CDR3 spans 18 residues, from the cysteine through the phenylalanine. Of the read, only the CDR3 DNA is kept; its 54 bases are in frame from base 1. V and J are trimmed by 3 bases and 5 bases, and the gene matches miss 17 bases of the junction. Ficoll-Paque density gradient centrifugation was used to isolate PBMCs. This clonotype was seen only once. The specificity of this receptor is unknown. No qualities accompany the bases; no much larger clone lies one base away. One read alone is a weak basis. The TCR comes from an adult woman who had mild COVID-19 (a few samples of this study predate the infection). The sample titles of this study are shuffled in the database, so cell type and time point are left out; the donor was told from shared clones. In this chain, TRBV4-1 is recombined with TRBJ2-5; 8 central bases correspond to TRBD1. The material sequenced was PBMCs or a T cell subset sorted from them (not recorded which). The CDR3 protein is CASSHRYSHGQGGETQYF. The nucleotide sequence reads TGCGCCAGCAGCCACCGATACTCTCATGGACAGGGTGGGGAGACCCAGTACTTC.